The T cell receptor (beta chain) described here comes from a study of blood T cell repertoires in COVID-19. Study details: Samples taken during acute and convalescent COVID-19 were collected in the United States, Italy and Spain. Sources were T cells, B-cell-depleted T cells, or PBMCs; the material itself was cDNA or gDNA.

Germline CDR1 reads MNHEY; CDR2 reads SMNVEV (reference sequence). This CDR3 contains 15 residues. V lost 2 bases to trimming and J lost 6 bases, with 14 bases between them. Enrollees, roughly 18 to 90 years old, lived in around 23 US areas. In the original workflow: Amplified reference gene primers provided the basis for estimating nucleated cell counts. The protocol was immunoSEQ multiplex PCR, while the TCRdb copy is restricted to in-frame clones and leaves out a portion. The V and J calls and clone size were taken over from that table, and D and trimming were inferred from the DNA. The table shows approximately 180,000 clones, with 85% to 90% occurring only once.

This TCR was sampled from a man aged 40-49 years who had recovered from COVID-19. Sequencing was done on a sample of PBMCs or T cells enriched from blood (not recorded which). The chain links TRBV27 to TRBJ2-1; TRBD1 might be the D (6 bases). CDR3 sequence: CASSLGTPILNEQFF. CDR3 sequence (DNA): TGTGCCAGCAGTTTAGGGACACCAATTCTCAATGAGCAGTTCTTC.